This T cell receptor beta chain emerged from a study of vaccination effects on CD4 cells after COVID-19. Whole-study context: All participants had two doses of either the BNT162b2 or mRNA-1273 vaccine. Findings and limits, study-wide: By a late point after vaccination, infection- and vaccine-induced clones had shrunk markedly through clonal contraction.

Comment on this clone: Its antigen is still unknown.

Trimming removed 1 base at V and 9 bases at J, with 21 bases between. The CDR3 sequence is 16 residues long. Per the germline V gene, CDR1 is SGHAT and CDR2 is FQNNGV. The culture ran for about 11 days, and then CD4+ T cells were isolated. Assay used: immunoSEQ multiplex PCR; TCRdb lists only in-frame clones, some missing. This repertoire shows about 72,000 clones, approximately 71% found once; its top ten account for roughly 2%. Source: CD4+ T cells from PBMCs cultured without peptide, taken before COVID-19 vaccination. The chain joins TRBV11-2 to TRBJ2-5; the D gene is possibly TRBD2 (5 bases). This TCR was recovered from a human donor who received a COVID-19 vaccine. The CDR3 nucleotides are TGTGCCAGCAGCTTAGTTTTTAACAGTAGGAAGAGGGCCCAGTACTTC. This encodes CASSLVFNSRKRAQYF.